This TCR beta chain was documented in a study of cytomegalovirus exposure and HLA in healthy donors. Notes on the study in general: A previous analysis found most TCR beta V segments productive roughly 87% or roughly 30% of the time. At a 0.05 false discovery rate, a later analysis found approximately 17,000 TCR beta sequences to be associated with HLA alleles. Reportedly, fewer N-insertions than the roughly 700-donor mean appeared in an Asian-associated ancestry cluster in a later analysis. The authors listed 150 to 200 TCR beta chains as cytomegalovirus-associated.

The PCR used 60 Vbeta and 13 Jbeta primers. Libraries were prepared by immunoSEQ multiplex PCR; TCRdb keeps only in-frame clonotypes and omits some of them. In the table there are about 190,000 clones, 75% to 90% of which are singletons. In the case of this clone: The antigen is unknown.

CDR3 length equals 15 residues. Trimming removed 6 bases from V and 12 bases from J; junction bases left unmatched: 14. Germline V lookup: CDR1 SNHLY, CDR2 FYNNEI. Sequencing was carried out using PBMCs. J is TRBJ2-1 and V is TRBV2, with 10 bases lining up with TRBD2. The sequence derives from a boy aged 2-9 years in good health and CMV-seronegative. The CDR3 bases are TGTGCCAGCAGCCGAACTAGCGGGGCGCCGCGGGGGCAGTTCTTC. It codes for CASSRTSGAPRGQFF. The whole variable domain, filled in from reference TRBV2 and TRBJ2-1, reads EPEVTQTPSHQVTQMGQEVILRCVPISNHLYFYWYRQILGQKVEFLVSFYNNEISEKSEIFDDQFSVERPDGSNFTLKIRSTKLEDSAMYFCASSRTSGAPRGQFFGPGTRLTVL.